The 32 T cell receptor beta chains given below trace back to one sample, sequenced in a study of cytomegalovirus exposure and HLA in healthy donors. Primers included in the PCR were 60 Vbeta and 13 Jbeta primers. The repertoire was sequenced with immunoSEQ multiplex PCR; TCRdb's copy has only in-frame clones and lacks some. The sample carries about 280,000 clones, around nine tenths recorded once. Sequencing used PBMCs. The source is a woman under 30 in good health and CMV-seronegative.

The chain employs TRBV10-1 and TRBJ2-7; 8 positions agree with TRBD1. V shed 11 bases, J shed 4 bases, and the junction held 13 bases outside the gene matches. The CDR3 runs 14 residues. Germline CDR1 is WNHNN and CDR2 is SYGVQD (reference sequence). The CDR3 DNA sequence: TGCGCCGATAACTATTCAAGGACAGGGTACGAGCAGTACTTC. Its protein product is CADNYSRTGYEQYF.

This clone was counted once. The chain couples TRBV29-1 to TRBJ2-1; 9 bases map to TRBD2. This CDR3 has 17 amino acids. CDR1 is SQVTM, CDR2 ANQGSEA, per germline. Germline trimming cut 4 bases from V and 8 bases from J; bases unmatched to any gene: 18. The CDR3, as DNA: TGCAGCGTTGTGGGCCGATCAGCGGGGGGACACCAGTATGAGCAGTTCTTC. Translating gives CSVVGRSAGGHQYEQFF.

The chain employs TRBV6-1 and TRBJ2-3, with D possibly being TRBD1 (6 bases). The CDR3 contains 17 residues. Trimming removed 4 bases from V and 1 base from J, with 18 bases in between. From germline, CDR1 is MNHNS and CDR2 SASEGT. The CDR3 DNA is TGTGCCAGCAGTGCCCCGACAGGTTTTTGGGGCACAGATACGCAGTATTTT. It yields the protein CASSAPTGFWGTDTQYF.

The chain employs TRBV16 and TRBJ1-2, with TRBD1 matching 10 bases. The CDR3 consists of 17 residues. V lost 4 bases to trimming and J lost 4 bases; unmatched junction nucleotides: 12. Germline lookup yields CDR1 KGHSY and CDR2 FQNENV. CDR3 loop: CASSPLRGQGVGYGYTF. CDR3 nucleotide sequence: TGTGCCAGCAGCCCCCTCCGAGGACAGGGGGTTGGCTATGGCTACACCTTC.

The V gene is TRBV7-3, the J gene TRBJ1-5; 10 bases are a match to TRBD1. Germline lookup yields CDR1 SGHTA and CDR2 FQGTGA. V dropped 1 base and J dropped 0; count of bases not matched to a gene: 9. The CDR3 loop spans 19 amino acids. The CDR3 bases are TGTGCCAGCAGCTTAATGGGACAGGGGAGGGGTTATAGCAATCAGCCCCAGCATTTT. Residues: CASSLMGQGRGYSNQPQHF.

CDR3 amino acids: CASSSGHGVYNEQFF. CDR3 nucleotide sequence: TGTGCCAGCAGCTCGGGACACGGGGTTTACAATGAGCAGTTCTTC. The rearrangement uses TRBV7-3 and TRBJ2-1; possibly TRBD1 for D (6 bases). V lost 4 bases to trimming and J lost 4 bases, with 14 bases between them. Germline CDR1 reads SGHTA; CDR2 reads FQGTGA. This CDR3 contains 15 residues.

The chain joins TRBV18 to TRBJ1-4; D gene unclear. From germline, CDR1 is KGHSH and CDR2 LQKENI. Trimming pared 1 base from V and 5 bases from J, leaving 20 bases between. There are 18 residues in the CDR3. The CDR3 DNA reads TGTGCCAGCTCACCACTTAGTTTAATGGGCAGAGACAATGAAAAACTGTTTTTT. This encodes CASSPLSLMGRDNEKLFF.

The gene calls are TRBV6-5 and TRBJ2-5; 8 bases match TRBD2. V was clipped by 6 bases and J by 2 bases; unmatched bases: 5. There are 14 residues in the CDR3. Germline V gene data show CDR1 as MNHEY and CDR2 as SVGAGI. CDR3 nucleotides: TGTGCCAGCAGCCGGGGGGGGCGGCAAGAGACCCAGTACTTC. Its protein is CASSRGGRQETQYF.

CDR3 protein: CASSLLAGGPDEQYF. Written as DNA, the CDR3 is TGCGCCAGCAGCTTACTAGCGGGGGGACCGGACGAGCAGTACTTC. The V gene is TRBV5-1, the J gene TRBJ2-7; 12 bases agree with TRBD2. The CDR3 contains 15 residues. The ends lost 2 bases at V and 5 bases at J; junction bases unmatched: 5. Germline V CDR1 and CDR2: SGHRS, YFSETQ.

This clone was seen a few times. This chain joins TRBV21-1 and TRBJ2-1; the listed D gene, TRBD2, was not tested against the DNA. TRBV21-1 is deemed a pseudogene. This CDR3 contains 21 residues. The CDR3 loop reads CASSSRTPGVGGGPVTNEQFF. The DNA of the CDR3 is TGTGCCAGCAGCAGCCGGACACCCGGGGTGGGGGGGGGCCCCGTCACCAATGAGCAGTTCTTC.

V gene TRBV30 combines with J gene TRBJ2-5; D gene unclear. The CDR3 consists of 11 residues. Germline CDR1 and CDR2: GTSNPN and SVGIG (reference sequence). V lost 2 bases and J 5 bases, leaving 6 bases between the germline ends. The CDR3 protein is CAWSPRETQYF. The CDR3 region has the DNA TGTGCCTGGAGTCCACGGGAGACCCAGTACTTC.

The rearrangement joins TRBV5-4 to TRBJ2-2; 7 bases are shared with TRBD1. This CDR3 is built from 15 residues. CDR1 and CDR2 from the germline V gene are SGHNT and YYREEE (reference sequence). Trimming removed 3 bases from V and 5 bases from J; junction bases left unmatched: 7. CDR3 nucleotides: TGTGCCAGCAGCTCTCGAAAACAGGGGACCGGGGAGCTGTTTTTT. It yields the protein CASSSRKQGTGELFF.

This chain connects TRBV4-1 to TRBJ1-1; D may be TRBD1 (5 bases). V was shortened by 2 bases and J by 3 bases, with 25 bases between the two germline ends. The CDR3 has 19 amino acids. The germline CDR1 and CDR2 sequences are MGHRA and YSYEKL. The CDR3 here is CASSQRGGTKSGSDTEAFF. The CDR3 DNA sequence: TGCGCCAGCAGCCAACGGGGGGGGACGAAGTCGGGTTCTGACACTGAAGCTTTCTTT.

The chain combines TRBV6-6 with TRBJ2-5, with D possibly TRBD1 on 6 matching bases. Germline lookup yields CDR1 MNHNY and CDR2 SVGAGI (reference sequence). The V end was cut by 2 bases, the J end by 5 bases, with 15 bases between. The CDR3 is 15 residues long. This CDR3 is CASSYHLGALETQYF. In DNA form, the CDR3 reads TGTGCCAGCAGTTACCATCTGGGGGCCCTGGAGACCCAGTACTTC.

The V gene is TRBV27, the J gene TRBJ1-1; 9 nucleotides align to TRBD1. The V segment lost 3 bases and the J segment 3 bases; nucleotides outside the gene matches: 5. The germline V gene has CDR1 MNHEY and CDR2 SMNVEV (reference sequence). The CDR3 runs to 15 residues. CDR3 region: CASSFGTGWDTEAFF. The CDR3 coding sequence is TGTGCCAGCAGTTTCGGGACAGGGTGGGACACTGAAGCTTTCTTT.

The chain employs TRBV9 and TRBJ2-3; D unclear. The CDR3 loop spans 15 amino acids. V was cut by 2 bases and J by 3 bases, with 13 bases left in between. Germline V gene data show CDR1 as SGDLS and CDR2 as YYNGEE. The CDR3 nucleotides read TGTGCCAGCAGCGTGAGCCGGGTTTCAACAGATACGCAGTATTTT. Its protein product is CASSVSRVSTDTQYF. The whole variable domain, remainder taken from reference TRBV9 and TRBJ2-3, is DSGVTQTPKHLITATGQRVTLRCSPRSGDLSVYWYQQSLDQGLQFLIQYYNGEERAKGNILERFSAQQFPDLHSELNLSSLELGDSALYFCASSVSRVSTDTQYFGPGTRLTVL.

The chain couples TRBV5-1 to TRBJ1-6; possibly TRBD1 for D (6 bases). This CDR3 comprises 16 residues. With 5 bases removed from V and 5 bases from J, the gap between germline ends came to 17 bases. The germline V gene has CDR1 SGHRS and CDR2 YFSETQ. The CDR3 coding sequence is TGCGCCAGCAGACTTCGGACAGAACCAAATAATTCACCCCTCCACTTT. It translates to CASRLRTEPNNSPLHF.

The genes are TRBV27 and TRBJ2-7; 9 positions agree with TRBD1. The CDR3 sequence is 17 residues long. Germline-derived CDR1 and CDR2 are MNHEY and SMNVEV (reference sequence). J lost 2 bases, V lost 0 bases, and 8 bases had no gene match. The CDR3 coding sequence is TGTGCCAGCAGTTTATCGGACGGGACAGGGAGGACCTACGAGCAGTACTTC. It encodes CASSLSDGTGRTYEQYF.

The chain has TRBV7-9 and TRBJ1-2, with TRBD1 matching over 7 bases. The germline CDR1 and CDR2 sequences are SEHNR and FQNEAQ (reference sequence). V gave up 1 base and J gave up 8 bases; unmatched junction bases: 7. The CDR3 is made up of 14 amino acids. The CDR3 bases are TGTGCCAGCAGCTTAGTAGGGGGCGCGGGGGGCTACACCTTC. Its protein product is CASSLVGGAGGYTF.

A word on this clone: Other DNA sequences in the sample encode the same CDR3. The CDR3 reads CASYSGGGSLVQFF. In DNA form, the CDR3 reads TGTGCCAGCTATAGCGGGGGTGGGAGCTTGGTGCAGTTCTTC. This chain links TRBV6-1 with TRBJ2-1; TRBD2 matches 9 bases. J gave up 12 bases and V 8 bases, and 14 bases lay outside the gene matches. CDR1 and CDR2 from the germline V gene are MNHNS and SASEGT. CDR3 length: 14 residues.

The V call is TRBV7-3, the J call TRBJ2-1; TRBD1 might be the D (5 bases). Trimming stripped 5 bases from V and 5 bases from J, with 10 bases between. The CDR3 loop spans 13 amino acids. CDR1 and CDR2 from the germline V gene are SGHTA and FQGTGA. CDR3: CASSLDTHNEQFF. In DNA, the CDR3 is TGTGCCAGCAGCCTGGACACCCACAATGAGCAGTTCTTC.

The DNA for the CDR3 is TGCGCCAGCAGCTTAGTGGCCAGCTACGAGCAGTACTTC. Translating gives CASSLVASYEQYF. The chain is built from TRBV5-1 and TRBJ2-7, with D uncertain. The CDR3 loop spans 13 amino acids. V gave up 2 bases and J gave up 3 bases, with 9 bases separating them. Germline CDR1 SGHRS, CDR2 YFSETQ.

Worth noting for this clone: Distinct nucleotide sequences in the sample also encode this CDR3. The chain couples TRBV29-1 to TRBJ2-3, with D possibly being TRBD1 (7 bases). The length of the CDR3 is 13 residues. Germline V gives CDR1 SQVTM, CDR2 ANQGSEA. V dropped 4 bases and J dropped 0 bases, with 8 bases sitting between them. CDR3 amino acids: CSVAGGSTDTQYF. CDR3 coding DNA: TGCAGCGTTGCAGGGGGGAGCACAGATACGCAGTATTTT.

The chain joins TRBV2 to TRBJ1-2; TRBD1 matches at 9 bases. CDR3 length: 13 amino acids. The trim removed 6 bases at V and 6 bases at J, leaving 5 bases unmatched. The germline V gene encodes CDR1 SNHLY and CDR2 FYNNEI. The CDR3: CASSGDRAHGYTF. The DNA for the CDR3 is TGTGCCAGCAGCGGGGACAGGGCCCATGGCTACACCTTC.

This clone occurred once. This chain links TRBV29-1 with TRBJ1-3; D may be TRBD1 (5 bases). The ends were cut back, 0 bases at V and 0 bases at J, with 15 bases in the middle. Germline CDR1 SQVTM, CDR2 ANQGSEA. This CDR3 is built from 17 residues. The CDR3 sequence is CSVEDPGQGFSGNTIYF. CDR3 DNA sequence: TGCAGCGTTGAAGACCCCGGGCAGGGATTCTCTGGAAACACCATATATTTT.

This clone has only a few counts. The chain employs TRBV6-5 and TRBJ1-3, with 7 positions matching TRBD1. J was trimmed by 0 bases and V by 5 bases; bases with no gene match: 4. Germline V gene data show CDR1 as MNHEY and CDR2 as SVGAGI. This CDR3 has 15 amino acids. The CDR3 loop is CASSRGQHSGNTIYF. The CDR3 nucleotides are TGTGCCAGCAGTAGGGGACAGCACTCTGGAAACACCATATATTTT.

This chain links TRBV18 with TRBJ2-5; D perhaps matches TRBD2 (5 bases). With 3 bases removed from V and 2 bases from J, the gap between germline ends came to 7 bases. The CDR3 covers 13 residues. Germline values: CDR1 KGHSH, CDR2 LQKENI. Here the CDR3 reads CASSPGVQETQYF. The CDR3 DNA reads TGTGCCAGCTCACCCGGGGTACAAGAGACCCAGTACTTC.

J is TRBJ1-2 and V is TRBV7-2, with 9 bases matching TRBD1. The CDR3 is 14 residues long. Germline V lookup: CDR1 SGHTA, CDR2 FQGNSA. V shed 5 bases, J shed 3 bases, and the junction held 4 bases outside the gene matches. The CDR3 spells CASSRTGEYYGYTF. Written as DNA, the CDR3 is TGTGCCAGCAGCCGGACAGGGGAATACTATGGCTACACCTTC.

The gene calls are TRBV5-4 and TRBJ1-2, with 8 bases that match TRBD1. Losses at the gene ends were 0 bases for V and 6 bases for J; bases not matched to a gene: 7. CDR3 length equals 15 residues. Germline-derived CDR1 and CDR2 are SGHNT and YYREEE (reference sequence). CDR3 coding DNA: TGTGCCAGCAGCTTGGTCGGACAGGGTTATAATGGCTACACCTTC. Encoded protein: CASSLVGQGYNGYTF.

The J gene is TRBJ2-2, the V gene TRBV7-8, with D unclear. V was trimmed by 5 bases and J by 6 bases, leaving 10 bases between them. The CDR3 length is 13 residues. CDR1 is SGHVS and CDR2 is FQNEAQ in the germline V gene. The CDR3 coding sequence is TGTGCCAGCAGCCCACGGGTTGCCGGGGAGCTGTTTTTT. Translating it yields CASSPRVAGELFF.

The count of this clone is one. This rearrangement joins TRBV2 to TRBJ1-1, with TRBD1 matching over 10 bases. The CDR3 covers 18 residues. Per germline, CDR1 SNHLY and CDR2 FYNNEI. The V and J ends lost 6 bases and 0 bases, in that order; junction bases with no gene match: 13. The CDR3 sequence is CASSPGLGQGGVNTEAFF. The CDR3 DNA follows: TGTGCCAGCAGCCCCGGCCTTGGACAGGGGGGGGTGAACACTGAAGCTTTCTTT.

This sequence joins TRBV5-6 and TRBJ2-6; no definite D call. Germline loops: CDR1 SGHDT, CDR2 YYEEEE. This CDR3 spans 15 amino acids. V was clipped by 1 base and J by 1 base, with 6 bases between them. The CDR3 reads CASSLPASGANVLTF. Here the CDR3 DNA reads TGTGCCAGCAGCTTGCCAGCGTCTGGGGCCAACGTCCTGACTTTC.